One sample yielded the 27 T cell receptor beta chains listed below, sequenced in a study of T cells in Graves' hyperthyroidism and ophthalmopathy. Amplified regions were TCR beta CDR3 sequences from RNA transcripts. Researchers ran a first-round RT-PCR on the TCR CDR3 using the HTBI primer set. TCRdb independently ran MiXCR on the multiplex PCR reads; one entry per CDR3 protein. The sample shows roughly 180,000 distinct CDR3 sequences, around 8.9% of them seen only once. Sequencing used blood. The receptors were gathered from a woman aged 18 to 35 with Graves' hyperthyroidism that later progressed to Graves' ophthalmopathy.

This clonotype was observed many times. V and J are TRBV20-1 and TRBJ2-7, with 9 bases aligning to TRBD2. The V gene end was trimmed by 3 bases and the J gene end by 5 bases; junction bases not matched to a gene: 11. Germline CDR1 is DFQATT and CDR2 is SNEGSKA (reference sequence). CDR3 size: 15 residues. The CDR3 DNA reads as TGCAGTGCTAGGGGGAGCGGGGGGCATGTTGACGAGCAGTACTTC. Translating gives CSARGSGGHVDEQYF.

This clonotype was detected many times. The rearrangement joins TRBV7-8 to TRBJ2-7; 8 positions agree with TRBD1. The CDR3 consists of 14 residues. Germline CDR1 is SGHVS and CDR2 is FQNEAQ. The V and J ends lost 7 bases and 4 bases, in that order; junction bases with no gene match: 9. CDR3 residues: CASTFGQGRYEQYF. For the CDR3, the DNA is TGTGCCAGCACCTTCGGACAGGGTCGGTACGAGCAGTACTTC.

The table lists this clonotype with many counts. The genes are TRBV11-3 and TRBJ2-2, with D uncertain. V lost 5 bases to trimming and J lost 4 bases, with 2 bases between them. Germline V lookup: CDR1 SGHNT, CDR2 YENEEA. The CDR3 runs to 11 residues. CDR3 region: CASSRTGELFF. The CDR3 DNA follows: TGTGCCAGCAGCCGCACCGGGGAGCTGTTTTTT.

Only a few counts were recorded for this clonotype. Given a much more abundant clone one base away, this may be a read error. The chain links TRBV6-1 to TRBJ1-1, with 9 bases lining up with TRBD1. Per the germline V gene, CDR1 is MNHNS and CDR2 is SASEGT. The CDR3 covers 14 residues. Germline trimming cut 6 bases from V and 1 base from J; bases unmatched to any gene: 3. CDR3 DNA: TGTGCCAGCAGCGTGGGACAGGGGAACACTGAAGCTTTCTTT. Residues: CASSVGQGNTEAFF.

This clonotype has more than one count but fewer than ten. The chain links TRBV6-1 to TRBJ2-3, with 9 bases lining up with TRBD1. From germline, CDR1 is MNHNS and CDR2 SASEGT. The CDR3 covers 14 residues. V was pared by 1 base and J by 4 bases, with 0 bases of the junction left unmatched. The CDR3 spells CASSEGQGADTQYF. In DNA, the CDR3 is TGTGCCAGCAGTGAAGGACAGGGGGCAGATACGCAGTATTTT.

The chain links TRBV25-1 to TRBJ1-4, with TRBD1 matching over 8 bases. CDR1 and CDR2 from the germline V gene are MGHDK and SYGVNS. V lost 4 bases to trimming and J lost 6 bases; unmatched junction nucleotides: 7. This CDR3 has 15 residues. CDR3 amino acids: CASSADRGGYEKLFF. In DNA form, the CDR3 reads TGTGCCAGCAGTGCAGACAGGGGAGGATATGAAAAACTGTTTTTT.

The sample holds a few counts of this clonotype. V and J are TRBV3-1 and TRBJ1-3, with a tentative D call TRBD1 (5 bases). CDR1 is LGHDT and CDR2 is YNNKEL in the germline V gene (reference sequence). CDR3 length: 15 residues. V lost 4 bases, J lost 2 bases, and 12 bases lay in between. The CDR3 bases are TGTGCCAGCAGCCCTGCGAAGGGGACTGGAAACACCATATATTTT. This gives the protein CASSPAKGTGNTIYF.

At least ten counts were recorded for this clonotype. The chain has TRBV6-1 and TRBJ1-1, with D unclear. This CDR3 spans 13 amino acids. Per germline, CDR1 MNHNS and CDR2 SASEGT. The V gene lost 5 bases and the J gene lost 2 bases, with 9 bases spanning the gap. The CDR3, as DNA: TGTGCCAGCAGTTTTGCAGACAACACTGAAGCTTTCTTT. Amino acids: CASSFADNTEAFF.

In regard to this clonotype: Being one base from a much bigger clone, this may be a read error. V gene TRBV6-1 combines with J gene TRBJ2-1; 13 positions agree with TRBD2. CDR1 is MNHNS, CDR2 SASEGT, per germline. The CDR3 length is 17 residues. J gave up 5 bases and V 8 bases, and 12 bases lay outside the gene matches. CDR3: CASGRAEGTSGNNEQFF. The CDR3 DNA sequence: TGTGCCAGCGGTCGAGCGGAAGGGACTAGCGGGAACAATGAGCAGTTCTTC.

The chain couples TRBV5-1 to TRBJ1-6, with a possible D match to TRBD1 (6 bases). The V end was cut by 4 bases, the J end by 9 bases, with 23 bases between. The germline CDR1 and CDR2 sequences are SGHRS and YFSETQ. This CDR3 spans 17 amino acids. The CDR3 bases are TGCGCCAGCAGCCCACGGGGGGCCCAGGAAACAGCTTCACCCCTCCACTTT. Translating gives CASSPRGAQETASPLHF.

This clonotype was seen many times. The chain has TRBV7-2 and TRBJ1-1, with 8 bases that match TRBD1. Germline V gene data show CDR1 as SGHTA and CDR2 as FQGNSA. With 4 bases clipped from V and 7 bases from J, the junction kept 5 bases outside the gene matches. The CDR3 consists of 13 residues. CDR3 sequence: CASSSTGGSEAFF. CDR3 coding DNA: TGTGCCAGCAGCTCTACAGGGGGTAGTGAAGCTTTCTTT.

This clonotype turned up a few times. A much larger clone is a single base away; this may be a read error. This chain uses TRBV6-1 with TRBJ1-1; D is unresolved. The CDR3 is 12 residues long. Germline V gives CDR1 MNHNS, CDR2 SASEGT. The chain's CDR3 is CASLGGLGETFF. The CDR3 DNA reads TGTGCCAGCTTGGGTGGGCTGGGTGAAACTTTCTTT.

V and J are TRBV19 and TRBJ1-1, with D unresolved. CDR3 length: 11 amino acids. Trimming took off 8 bases at V and 2 bases at J, with 6 bases between the two ends. CDR1 is LNHDA, CDR2 SQIVND, per germline (reference sequence). The CDR3 bases are TGTGCCAGTGGGAAAAACACTGAAGCTTTCTTT. As protein: CASGKNTEAFF.

This clonotype was observed at least ten times. V gene TRBV20-1 combines with J gene TRBJ2-3, with no clear D. Trimming cost V 1 base and J 6 bases, with 11 bases left between them. Germline values: CDR1 DFQATT, CDR2 SNEGSKA (reference sequence). CDR3 size: 13 residues. CDR3 in DNA: TGCAGTGCTAGAGGGTTGGGGTGGGATACGCAGTATTTT. Protein: CSARGLGWDTQYF.

The V gene is TRBV19, the J gene TRBJ2-7; either TRBD1 or TRBD2 may fit D (6 bases each). This CDR3 has 18 residues. V was cut by 3 bases and J by 5 bases, with 26 bases left in between. In germline, CDR1 is LNHDA, CDR2 SQIVND (reference sequence). The CDR3 is CASSIPMPKGGGKNEQYF. The CDR3, as DNA: TGTGCCAGTAGTATCCCGATGCCTAAGGGGGGCGGAAAAAACGAGCAGTACTTC.

This clonotype was detected ten times or more. The chain employs TRBV28 and TRBJ1-3; 7 bases are a match to TRBD1. V shed 8 bases and J 0 bases; nucleotides not matched to a gene: 4. The CDR3 totals 14 residues. From germline, CDR1 is MDHEN and CDR2 SYDVKM. This chain's CDR3 is CASHRQGSGNTIYF. CDR3 bases: TGTGCCAGCCACCGACAGGGCTCTGGAAACACCATATATTTT.

This clonotype was observed many times. V and J are TRBV3-1 and TRBJ2-2; D remains unclear. Germline CDR1 and CDR2: LGHDT and YNNKEL (reference sequence). This CDR3 region has 16 residues. Trimming took off 3 bases at V and 1 base at J, with 12 bases between the two ends. In DNA, the CDR3 is TGTGCCAGCAGCCATTCTTACTCCCGGAACACCGGGGAGCTGTTTTTT. It translates to CASSHSYSRNTGELFF. Full variable domain (missing parts from reference TRBV3-1 and TRBJ2-2): DTAVSQTPKYLVTQMGNDKSIKCEQNLGHDTMYWYKQDSKKFLKIMFSYNNKELIINETVPNRFSPKSPDKAHLNLHINSLELGDSAVYFCASSHSYSRNTGELFFGEGSRLTVL.

In its sample, this clonotype was seen many times. The J gene is TRBJ2-3, the V gene TRBV13; weak D call: TRBD1 (5 bases). Per germline, CDR1 PRHDT and CDR2 FYEKMQ (reference sequence). V lost 5 bases to trimming and J lost 3 bases, with 9 bases between them. This CDR3 comprises 13 residues. The CDR3 DNA reads as TGTGCCAGCAGCGCCAGGGTAACAGATACGCAGTATTTT. Its protein is CASSARVTDTQYF.

This clonotype was counted many times. The chain uses TRBV29-1 and TRBJ2-5; tentatively, D is TRBD2 (6 bases). The CDR3 extends over 16 amino acids. V was trimmed by 1 base and J by 4 bases, leaving 19 bases between them. Germline CDR1 SQVTM, CDR2 ANQGSEA. For the CDR3, the DNA is TGCAGCGTTGAAGGTCTAGCGAACCCCGAGACAGAGACCCAGTACTTC. Translation gives CSVEGLANPETETQYF.

This clonotype showed up many times. This chain uses TRBV11-2 with TRBJ1-2, with TRBD1 matching over 10 bases. CDR3 length: 12 residues. V lost 5 bases, J lost 10 bases, and 4 bases stayed unmatched. Germline lookup yields CDR1 SGHAT and CDR2 FQNNGV. The CDR3 DNA is TGTGCCAGCAGCCCTGGGACAGGGGACTACACCTTC. This sequence encodes CASSPGTGDYTF.

This clonotype was observed at least ten times. The chain joins TRBV10-3 to TRBJ2-1; no clear D. Trimming shortened V by 0 bases and J by 6 bases, and 6 bases separated the two germline ends. Germline V gene data show CDR1 as ENHRY and CDR2 as SYGVKD. This CDR3 is built from 13 residues. CDR3 in DNA: TGTGCCATCAGTGAGTCCAGTTTCAATGAGCAGTTCTTC. Protein: CAISESSFNEQFF.

This clonotype has ten or more counts. The gene calls are TRBV9 and TRBJ1-1, with 8 bases matching TRBD1. Trimming cost V 4 bases and J 2 bases; bases outside gene matches: 4. CDR1 and CDR2 (germline): SGDLS, YYNGEE. The CDR3 runs to 14 residues. Written as DNA, the CDR3 is TGTGCCAGCAGCTCCCAGGGGGCCAACACTGAAGCTTTCTTT. Encoded protein: CASSSQGANTEAFF.

The table lists this clonotype with many counts. The chain employs TRBV5-6 and TRBJ1-4; D might be TRBD1 (6 bases). The length of the CDR3 is 14 residues. V lost 2 bases and J 8 bases, leaving 13 bases between the germline ends. Germline-derived CDR1 and CDR2 are SGHDT and YYEEEE. CDR3 in amino acids: CASSFQQGSEKLFF. The CDR3 DNA is TGTGCCAGCAGCTTTCAGCAGGGGAGCGAAAAACTGTTTTTT.

The V call is TRBV5-4, the J call TRBJ1-1; weak D call: TRBD1 (5 bases). CDR1 and CDR2 from the germline V gene are SGHNT and YYREEE (reference sequence). V shed 5 bases and J shed 5 bases, with 16 bases lying between them. The CDR3 extends over 14 amino acids. In DNA, the CDR3 is TGTGCCAGCAGATCCCAGGGAATGGGAACTGAAGCTTTCTTT. It translates to CASRSQGMGTEAFF.

This clonotype has at least ten counts. The J gene is TRBJ2-7, the V gene TRBV7-9; 7 bases match TRBD1. The CDR3 covers 18 residues. V shed 5 bases and J 2 bases; nucleotides not matched to a gene: 18. CDR1 and CDR2 (germline): SEHNR, FQNEAQ (reference sequence). The CDR3 here is CASSPITPGQVITYEQYF. In nucleotides, the CDR3 is TGTGCCAGCAGCCCCATCACACCCGGACAGGTTATAACCTACGAGCAGTACTTC.

This clonotype was detected many times. This chain connects TRBV2 to TRBJ1-1; D uncertain. Deletions cut 8 bases from V and 0 bases from J, with 7 bases between. The CDR3 is 12 amino acids. CDR1 SNHLY and CDR2 FYNNEI come from the germline V gene. In DNA, the CDR3 is TGTGCCAGCCACCAAATGAACACTGAAGCTTTCTTT. Its protein product is CASHQMNTEAFF.

This clonotype was observed at least ten times. V is TRBV3-1 and J is TRBJ2-1; TRBD2 aligns across 7 bases. The V gene end was trimmed by 3 bases and the J gene end by 7 bases; junction bases not matched to a gene: 9. The CDR3 contains 15 residues. The germline gives CDR1 LGHDT, CDR2 YNNKEL (reference sequence). The CDR3 DNA is TGTGCCAGCAGCCACAGTGGACTAGGTGGTAATGAGCAGTTCTTC. It yields the protein CASSHSGLGGNEQFF.